These T cell receptor beta chains were read from a single sample in a study of early T cells in non-severe SARS-CoV-2 infection. TCRdb redid the calling of the 5' RACE reads with MiXCR, one entry per CDR3 protein. The top ten clones hold 3.4% of a sample with tens of thousands of distinct CDR3 sequences, approximately 5.9% of them seen once. Source: whole blood, taken at baseline. These receptors all stem from an adult who was a healthcare worker with PCR-confirmed SARS-CoV-2 infection or an uninfected control (not recorded which). The CDR3 runs from the conserved cysteine through the conserved F or W. Each record gives: D gene, CDR3 length, J gene, V gene, clone size, CDR3 protein, CDR3 DNA. D genes are given only for firm matches. Some rows have no size entry. The others give once, few or many, or a class for an expanded clone.

d_call: -; cdr3_length: 15; j_call: TRBJ1-2; v_call: TRBV12-3/TRBV12-4; clone_size: -; cdr3_aa: CASSLETSFGYGYTF; cdr3_nt: TGTGCCAGCAGTCTCGAGACTAGCTTTGGCTATGGCTACACCTTC
d_call: -; cdr3_length: 17; j_call: TRBJ2-1; v_call: TRBV29-1; clone_size: few; cdr3_aa: CSGVPQFRGGVYNEQFF; cdr3_nt: TGCAGCGGCGTGCCCCAATTTCGAGGCGGAGTCTACAATGAGCAGTTCTTC
d_call: -; cdr3_length: 13; j_call: TRBJ1-1; v_call: TRBV28; clone_size: many; cdr3_aa: CASTRSGAGEAFF; cdr3_nt: TGTGCCAGCACCAGATCTGGGGCGGGGGAAGCTTTCTTT
d_call: -; cdr3_length: 15; j_call: TRBJ2-1; v_call: TRBV28; clone_size: many; cdr3_aa: CASSFSSRATNEQFF; cdr3_nt: TGTGCCAGCAGTTTCAGTTCCCGGGCCACCAATGAGCAGTTCTTC
d_call: TRBD2; cdr3_length: 14; j_call: TRBJ2-5; v_call: TRBV20-1; clone_size: many; cdr3_aa: CSAKLAGVQETQYF; cdr3_nt: TGCAGTGCTAAACTAGCGGGAGTCCAAGAGACCCAGTACTTC
d_call: TRBD2; cdr3_length: 18; j_call: TRBJ2-1; v_call: TRBV6-1; clone_size: few; cdr3_aa: CASRMRLAGQLSYNEQFF; cdr3_nt: TGTGCCAGCCGGATGCGACTAGCGGGCCAGCTGTCCTACAATGAGCAGTTCTTC
d_call: -; cdr3_length: 13; j_call: TRBJ1-6; v_call: TRBV10-1; clone_size: many; cdr3_aa: CASSRNRDSPLHF; cdr3_nt: TGCGCCAGCAGCCGGAACCGGGACTCACCCCTCCACTTT
d_call: TRBD2; cdr3_length: 15; j_call: TRBJ2-3; v_call: TRBV28; clone_size: -; cdr3_aa: CASSPGLVSTDTQYF; cdr3_nt: TGTGCCAGCAGTCCTGGACTAGTTAGCACAGATACGCAGTATTTT
d_call: -; cdr3_length: 13; j_call: TRBJ2-4; v_call: TRBV6-5; clone_size: many; cdr3_aa: CASRDLAKNIQYF; cdr3_nt: TGTGCCAGCAGAGACCTAGCCAAAAACATTCAGTACTTC
d_call: TRBD2; cdr3_length: 15; j_call: TRBJ2-1; v_call: TRBV4-2; clone_size: -; cdr3_aa: CASSQVEGGPNEQFF; cdr3_nt: TGTGCCAGCAGCCAAGTGGAGGGAGGGCCTAATGAGCAGTTCTTC
d_call: TRBD1; cdr3_length: 14; j_call: TRBJ2-7; v_call: TRBV5-5; clone_size: few; cdr3_aa: CASSLGQATYEQYF; cdr3_nt: TGTGCCAGCAGCCTGGGACAGGCCACCTACGAGCAGTACTTC
d_call: TRBD1; cdr3_length: 16; j_call: TRBJ1-1; v_call: TRBV10-1; clone_size: -; cdr3_aa: CASSEFQGAGNTEAFF; cdr3_nt: TGCGCCAGCAGTGAGTTCCAGGGGGCAGGGAACACTGAAGCTTTCTTT
d_call: -; cdr3_length: 13; j_call: TRBJ2-2; v_call: TRBV12-3/TRBV12-4; clone_size: -; cdr3_aa: CASSLLLTGELFF; cdr3_nt: TGTGCCAGCAGTTTATTGCTGACCGGGGAGCTGTTTTTT
d_call: -; cdr3_length: 15; j_call: TRBJ2-3; v_call: TRBV28; clone_size: -; cdr3_aa: CASRGQGARTDTQYF; cdr3_nt: TGTGCCAGCCGTGGGCAGGGTGCACGCACAGATACGCAGTATTTT
d_call: -; cdr3_length: 11; j_call: TRBJ1-1; v_call: TRBV30; clone_size: -; cdr3_aa: CAWAGYTEAFF; cdr3_nt: TGTGCCTGGGCGGGCTACACTGAAGCTTTCTTT
d_call: -; cdr3_length: 15; j_call: TRBJ2-5; v_call: TRBV20-1; clone_size: few; cdr3_aa: CSAASTGLRGGTQYF; cdr3_nt: TGCAGTGCTGCCTCTACAGGGTTGAGAGGTGGGACCCAGTACTTC
d_call: TRBD2; cdr3_length: 16; j_call: TRBJ2-3; v_call: TRBV18; clone_size: once; cdr3_aa: CASSPAGSGNTDTQYF; cdr3_nt: TGTGCCAGCTCCCCAGCCGGTAGCGGGAACACAGATACGCAGTATTTT
d_call: TRBD2; cdr3_length: 14; j_call: TRBJ2-4; v_call: TRBV20-1; clone_size: many; cdr3_aa: CSARSRTRGNIQYF; cdr3_nt: TGCAGTGCTAGATCTCGGACTAGAGGAAACATTCAGTACTTC
d_call: TRBD2; cdr3_length: 20; j_call: TRBJ2-1; v_call: TRBV28; clone_size: few; cdr3_aa: CASSSYGRRLAGPFYNEQFF; cdr3_nt: TGTGCCAGCAGTTCCTACGGCAGGCGGCTAGCGGGCCCATTTTACAATGAGCAGTTCTTC
d_call: -; cdr3_length: 12; j_call: TRBJ2-3; v_call: TRBV29-1; clone_size: many; cdr3_aa: CSVVAVGDTQYF; cdr3_nt: TGCAGCGTCGTAGCGGTCGGAGATACGCAGTATTTT
d_call: TRBD2; cdr3_length: 13; j_call: TRBJ2-1; v_call: TRBV20-1; clone_size: many; cdr3_aa: CSAWTSGKDEQFF; cdr3_nt: TGCAGTGCATGGACTAGCGGGAAGGATGAGCAGTTCTTC
d_call: -; cdr3_length: 13; j_call: TRBJ1-5; v_call: TRBV6-2/TRBV6-3; clone_size: -; cdr3_aa: CASSFYTDQPQHF; cdr3_nt: TGTGCCAGCAGTTTTTACACCGATCAGCCCCAGCATTTT
d_call: -; cdr3_length: 14; j_call: TRBJ2-1; v_call: TRBV7-2; clone_size: few; cdr3_aa: CASRPGGSYNEQFF; cdr3_nt: TGTGCCAGCAGGCCCGGGGGTTCCTACAATGAGCAGTTCTTC
d_call: TRBD1; cdr3_length: 15; j_call: TRBJ1-2; v_call: TRBV19; clone_size: few; cdr3_aa: CASSLGQGEHYGYTF; cdr3_nt: TGTGCCAGTAGCCTCGGACAGGGGGAACACTATGGCTACACCTTC
d_call: TRBD2; cdr3_length: 22; j_call: TRBJ2-2; v_call: TRBV19; clone_size: few; cdr3_aa: CASSTETDWGLAGLPHTGELFF; cdr3_nt: TGTGCCAGTAGTACCGAGACGGATTGGGGACTAGCGGGACTTCCTCACACCGGGGAGCTGTTTTTT
d_call: -; cdr3_length: 13; j_call: TRBJ2-1; v_call: TRBV10-2; clone_size: -; cdr3_aa: CASSEWGAGEQFF; cdr3_nt: TGCGCCAGCAGTGAATGGGGGGCGGGTGAGCAGTTCTTC
d_call: -; cdr3_length: 15; j_call: TRBJ2-5; v_call: TRBV5-5; clone_size: many; cdr3_aa: CASSLESGREGTQYF; cdr3_nt: TGTGCCAGCAGCTTGGAGTCAGGGCGGGAAGGGACCCAGTACTTC